Below, 29 T cell receptor beta chains from the same sample are listed, as sequenced in a study of T cell responses to AZD1222 COVID-19 vaccine (dated by TCRdb to about 2021). Libraries were built with the immunoSEQ multiplex PCR assay. The table comes from immuneACCESS by way of TCRdb, which keeps in-frame sequences with V and J called. Part of the clones is missing from these tables; in studies checked, under half for an unresolved V gene and the rest for unknown reasons. This sample has 95,000 to 100,000 clones in its table, and 80% to 90% of those were observed once. In total, the top ten clones hold 1.6% of the sample. In the paper's terms, the time point label means: baseline before first vaccination. The input for sequencing was peripheral blood, taken on day 0 of AZD1222 vaccination. The receptors derive from an adult in good health.

The chain couples TRBV5-5 to TRBJ2-2; D unclear. This CDR3 contains 15 residues. Trimming stripped 4 bases from V and 1 base from J, with 11 bases between. Germline-derived CDR1 and CDR2 are SGHKS and YYEKEE (reference sequence). The CDR3 DNA sequence: TGTGCCAGCAGCCCCGCCCCGCGGAACACCGGGGAGCTGTTTTTT. It yields the protein CASSPAPRNTGELFF. Full variable domain (missing parts from reference TRBV5-5 and TRBJ2-2): DAGVTQSPTHLIKTRGQQVTLRCSPISGHKSVSWYQQVLGQGPQFIFQYYEKEERGRGNFPDRFSARQFPNYSSELNVNALLLGDSALYLCASSPAPRNTGELFFGEGSRLTVL.

The J gene is TRBJ1-5, the V gene TRBV6-5; D possibly corresponds to TRBD1 (5 bases). CDR3 size: 12 residues. V gave up 7 bases and J gave up 3 bases, with 7 bases separating them. The germline V gene encodes CDR1 MNHEY and CDR2 SVGAGI. CDR3 residues: CASTRANQPQHF. For the CDR3, the DNA is TGTGCCAGCACCAGGGCCAATCAGCCCCAGCATTTT.

The chain is built from TRBV28 and TRBJ1-5, with 7 bases that match TRBD1. CDR1 MDHEN and CDR2 SYDVKM come from the germline V gene. The J segment lost 5 bases and the V segment lost 5 bases, leaving 12 bases of the junction unmatched. This CDR3 region has 16 residues. The CDR3 sequence is CASSPAAYRGDQPQHF. The DNA of the CDR3 is TGTGCCAGCAGTCCGGCGGCGTACAGGGGAGATCAGCCCCAGCATTTT.

V and J are TRBV28 and TRBJ2-3, with 9 positions matching TRBD2. The ends lost 3 bases at V and 2 bases at J; junction bases unmatched: 3. Germline V gene lookup returns CDR1 MDHEN and CDR2 SYDVKM. The CDR3 is 15 amino acids. As DNA, the CDR3 is TGTGCCAGCAGTTTTGGGACTAGCTTCACAGATACGCAGTATTTT. This translates into CASSFGTSFTDTQYF. Supplemented by reference TRBV28 and TRBJ2-3, the full variable domain reads DVKVTQSSRYLVKRTGEKVFLECVQDMDHENMFWYRQDPGLGLRLIYFSYDVKMKEKGDIPEGYSVSREKKERFSLILESASTNQTSMYLCASSFGTSFTDTQYFGPGTRLTVL.

V and J are TRBV28 and TRBJ2-1; the match to TRBD2 covers 7 bases. The CDR3 is 14 residues long. The V and J ends lost 6 bases and 7 bases, in that order; junction bases with no gene match: 9. Per germline, CDR1 MDHEN and CDR2 SYDVKM. The CDR3 protein is CASRLRLAFNEQFF. In DNA form, the CDR3 reads TGTGCCAGCAGACTGAGACTAGCTTTTAATGAGCAGTTCTTC.

The J gene is TRBJ1-2, the V gene TRBV5-1, with no clear D. V dropped 0 bases and J dropped 12 bases, with 18 bases sitting between them. CDR3 length: 14 amino acids. Germline assignment: CDR1 SGHRS and CDR2 YFSETQ. CDR3 sequence reads: CASSLDAGTMGHTF. The CDR3 nucleotides are TGCGCCAGCAGCTTGGATGCCGGTACTATGGGCCACACCTTC.

The chain employs TRBV3-1 (or the pseudogene TRBV3-2) and TRBJ2-2, with 8 bases that match TRBD2. Losses at the gene ends were 3 bases for V and 7 bases for J; bases not matched to a gene: 7. In germline, CDR1 is LGHDT, CDR2 YNNKEL (reference sequence). There are 15 residues in the CDR3. The DNA of the CDR3 is TGTGCCAGCAGCCACGGTAGCGGGGTAAACGGGGAGCTGTTTTTT. Its protein product is CASSHGSGVNGELFF.

The chain couples TRBV6-5 to TRBJ1-2; 7 positions match TRBD1. With 9 bases clipped from V and 7 bases from J, the junction kept 8 bases outside the gene matches. This CDR3 has 12 residues. In germline, CDR1 is MNHEY, CDR2 SVGAGI. The CDR3 DNA sequence: TGTGCCAGTTCCGACAGGGATCGTGGCTACACCTTC. Translating it yields CASSDRDRGYTF.

The genes are TRBV7-9 and TRBJ1-1; tentative D call: TRBD1 (6 bases). From germline, CDR1 is SEHNR and CDR2 FQNEAQ (reference sequence). V was cut by 5 bases and J by 6 bases, with 16 bases left in between. The CDR3 loop spans 14 amino acids. The CDR3 DNA is TGTGCCAGCAGCCCCATCGATGGGGGCGCTGAAGCTTTCTTT. It specifies CASSPIDGGAEAFF.

V is TRBV27 and J is TRBJ1-3; TRBD1 is a possible D gene (5 bases). V lost 6 bases and J 1 base, leaving 13 bases between the germline ends. This CDR3 comprises 15 residues. Looked up from germline, CDR1 is MNHEY and CDR2 is SMNVEV (reference sequence). CDR3: CASREDRGSGNTIYF. The CDR3, as DNA: TGTGCCAGCAGGGAAGATAGGGGATCTGGAAACACCATATATTTT.

Remarks on this clone: Compared with germline, one end of the junction differs, possibly owing to a read error. The V call is TRBV7-7, the J call TRBJ2-5, with D perhaps matching TRBD2 (5 bases). The V gene's germline CDR1 is SSHAT and CDR2 FNYEAQ (reference sequence). This CDR3 comprises 15 residues. CDR3 DNA sequence: TGTGCTAGCAGCTTAGGTAATCGTGGCGGGGAGACCCAGTACTTC. Amino acid sequence: CASSLGNRGGETQYF.

The chain uses TRBV5-1 and TRBJ2-2; D is ambiguous. CDR1 and CDR2 (germline): SGHRS, YFSETQ. The CDR3 covers 15 residues. With 2 bases removed from V and 1 base from J, the gap between germline ends came to 9 bases. CDR3 nucleotide sequence: TGCGCCAGCAGCTTCGTCCCACAGAACACCGGGGAGCTGTTTTTT. This encodes CASSFVPQNTGELFF.

This clone was detected only a few times. V and J are TRBV7-9 and TRBJ2-4, with a tentative D call TRBD2 (6 bases). Germline V lookup: CDR1 SEHNR, CDR2 FQNEAQ (reference sequence). The length of the CDR3 is 17 residues. V dropped 5 bases and J dropped 0 bases, with 17 bases sitting between them. DNA for the CDR3: TGTGCCAGCAGCGGGGGGTACCGGGGCTTAGCCAAAAACATTCAGTACTTC. It specifies CASSGGYRGLAKNIQYF.

The chain is built from TRBV13 and TRBJ1-5; 7 bases match TRBD1. CDR3 length equals 13 residues. The ends lost 5 bases at V and 5 bases at J; junction bases unmatched: 3. Germline V gene lookup returns CDR1 PRHDT and CDR2 FYEKMQ (reference sequence). The CDR3 spells CASSIDRDQPQHF. The CDR3, as DNA: TGTGCCAGCAGCATCGACAGGGATCAGCCCCAGCATTTT.

The V and J genes are TRBV28 and TRBJ2-5, with 11 bases identical to TRBD2. V lost 6 bases and J lost 2; bases outside the gene matches: 8. Germline-derived CDR1 and CDR2 are MDHEN and SYDVKM. The CDR3 sequence is 16 residues long. DNA of the CDR3: TGTGCCAGCAGATCCGGGACTAGCGGAAAACAAGAGACCCAGTACTTC. Its protein product is CASRSGTSGKQETQYF.

The gene calls are TRBV29-1 and TRBJ1-1; 11 bases are a match to TRBD1. Per germline, CDR1 SQVTM and CDR2 ANQGSEA. The CDR3 contains 12 residues. Unmatched junction bases numbered 4, after V lost 8 bases and J lost 5 bases. This CDR3 reads CSLGDRGTEAFF. The CDR3 nucleotides are TGCAGCCTTGGGGACAGGGGGACTGAAGCTTTCTTT.

This chain uses TRBV12-5 with TRBJ1-1; D gene uncertain. The CDR3 length is 13 residues. Trimming stripped 1 base from V and 0 bases from J, with 3 bases between. CDR1 and CDR2 (germline): LGHNT, FRNRAP. The DNA for the CDR3 is TGTGCTAGTGGTTTGGGCTTGAACACTGAAGCTTTCTTT. Translated: CASGLGLNTEAFF.

In DNA form, the CDR3 reads TGTGCCAGCACCCCGATGCATCGGGAGGGCTACACCTTC. Protein: CASTPMHREGYTF. The rearrangement links TRBV7-2 to TRBJ1-2; no firm D call. The V end was cut by 7 bases, the J end by 8 bases, with 17 bases between. Germline V CDR1 and CDR2: SGHTA, FQGNSA. The CDR3 has 13 residues.

The gene calls are TRBV2 and TRBJ1-5, with a possible D match to TRBD1 (5 bases). The V gene lost 7 bases and the J gene lost 11 bases, with 21 bases spanning the gap. The CDR3 contains 14 residues. Germline V CDR1 and CDR2: SNHLY, FYNNEI. CDR3 nucleotides: TGTGCCAGCAAGAAGAAGACAGTGGCTGAGGCCCAGCATTTT. Its translation is CASKKKTVAEAQHF. The variable domain in full, completed from reference TRBV2 and TRBJ1-5, reads EPEVTQTPSHQVTQMGQEVILRCVPISNHLYFYWYRQILGQKVEFLVSFYNNEISEKSEIFDDQFSVERPDGSNFTLKIRSTKLEDSAMYFCASKKKTVAEAQHFGDGTRLSIL.

The chain joins TRBV30 to TRBJ1-2, with D hard to call. V dropped 1 base and J dropped 6 bases, with 15 bases sitting between them. Germline V gene sequence: CDR1 GTSNPN, CDR2 SVGIG (reference sequence). The CDR3 runs to 14 residues. The CDR3 DNA is TGTGCCTGGAGTGCAGCTTACCCCTCGGATGGCTACACCTTC. Amino acids: CAWSAAYPSDGYTF.

The chain employs TRBV7-8 and TRBJ1-1; D is possibly TRBD1 (5 bases). Per germline, CDR1 SGHVS and CDR2 FQNEAQ. The CDR3 runs 16 residues. Trimming shortened V by 1 base and J by 3 bases, and 15 bases separated the two germline ends. In nucleotides, the CDR3 is TGTGCCAGCAGCTTAGTCGGGGGTACGGGGTACACTGAAGCTTTCTTT. It yields the protein CASSLVGGTGYTEAFF.

The J gene is TRBJ1-5, the V gene TRBV30; no reliable D call. Germline CDR1 is GTSNPN and CDR2 is SVGIG (reference sequence). The CDR3 is 17 amino acids. The V gene lost 1 base and the J gene lost 4 bases, with 20 bases spanning the gap. Written as DNA, the CDR3 is TGTGCCTGGAGTGCTCGATCGAATGCGGGTCGGAATCAGCCCCAGCATTTT. Residues: CAWSARSNAGRNQPQHF.

The rearrangement uses TRBV27 and TRBJ1-6; weak D call: TRBD1 (5 bases). Deletions cut 4 bases from V and 6 bases from J, with 16 bases between. This CDR3 has 16 amino acids. The germline CDR1 and CDR2 sequences are MNHEY and SMNVEV (reference sequence). The CDR3 sequence: CASSSLGVLGNSPLHF. The CDR3 nucleotides are TGTGCCAGCAGTTCCCTAGGGGTACTAGGTAATTCACCCCTCCACTTT.

Written as DNA, the CDR3 is TGTGCCATAAGACAGGGAGAGACTGAAGCTTTCTTT. Its protein is CAIRQGETEAFF. This chain joins TRBV10-3 and TRBJ1-1, with 7 bases lining up with TRBD1. This CDR3 is built from 12 residues. Germline CDR1 reads ENHRY; CDR2 reads SYGVKD. V shed 9 bases and J 5 bases; nucleotides not matched to a gene: 6.

The chain uses TRBV29-1 and TRBJ1-2, with unresolved D. V lost 1 base to trimming and J lost 4 bases, with 22 bases between them. Germline CDR1 SQVTM, CDR2 ANQGSEA. This CDR3 has 17 residues. CDR3 amino acids: CSVEGLELWIDGYGYTF. The CDR3 nucleotides are TGCAGCGTTGAAGGTCTAGAACTATGGATCGACGGCTATGGCTACACCTTC. Full variable domain (remainder filled in from reference TRBV29-1 and TRBJ1-2): SAVISQKPSRDICQRGTSLTIQCQVDSQVTMMFWYRQQPGQSLTLIATANQGSEATYESGFVIDKFPISRPNLTFSTLTVSNMSPEDSSIYLCSVEGLELWIDGYGYTFGSGTRLTVV.

Only one count was recorded for this clone. CDR3 nucleotide sequence: TGCGCCAGCAGCCAAGAGAGACTCGCCTACGAGCAGTACTTC. Translation: CASSQERLAYEQYF. The chain joins TRBV4-3 to TRBJ2-7; D remains unclear. Germline CDR1 reads LGHNA; CDR2 reads YSLEER. The length of the CDR3 is 14 residues. Trimming cost V 0 bases and J 2 bases, with 8 bases left between them.

The rearrangement uses TRBV10-1 and TRBJ2-3; D gene ambiguous. The V gene's germline CDR1 is WNHNN and CDR2 SYGVQD (reference sequence). V was cut by 2 bases and J by 5 bases, with 5 bases left in between. The CDR3 loop spans 12 amino acids. CDR3 protein: CASSEIGDTQYF. The CDR3 DNA reads as TGCGCCAGCAGTGAGATCGGAGATACGCAGTATTTT.

The chain combines TRBV2 with TRBJ2-2, with 9 bases aligning to TRBD1. The V gene end was trimmed by 11 bases and the J gene end by 5 bases; junction bases not matched to a gene: 12. This CDR3 is 15 amino acids long. CDR1 is SNHLY and CDR2 is FYNNEI in the germline V gene. The CDR3 region is CASASPGQGTGELFF. In DNA, the CDR3 is TGTGCCTCCGCTTCTCCGGGACAGGGAACCGGGGAGCTGTTTTTT.

The chain is built from TRBV5-4 and TRBJ2-7; 8 positions agree with TRBD1. CDR1 is SGHNT, CDR2 YYREEE, per germline (reference sequence). J was trimmed by 7 bases and V by 1 base; bases with no gene match: 4. The CDR3 covers 13 residues. CDR3 region: CASSLSRDREQYF. Written as DNA, the CDR3 is TGTGCCAGCAGCTTGAGTCGGGACAGGGAGCAGTACTTC.